Each of the 14 T cell receptor beta chains below was sequenced from the same sample in a study of post-analysis software for immune sequencing data. Study results and caveats: Included in a set of about five TRBV segments more frequent in patients than controls were TRBV5-6, TRBV5-1 and TRBV20-1.

These receptors lack a known antigen. Sequencing libraries made from TCR beta cDNA carried unique molecular identifiers. MiXCR, run by TCRdb on the PCR reads, gives a single entry per CDR3 protein. This sample has around 700,000 distinct CDR3 sequences; approximately 60% occur once, and the top ten carry approximately 10%. The specimen was blood. The receptors were gathered from a girl aged 2 to 10 with multiple sclerosis.

The chain joins TRBV20-1 to TRBJ1-1, with 7 bases identical to TRBD1. Germline V CDR1 and CDR2: DFQATT, SNEGSKA (reference sequence). The V segment lost 3 bases and the J segment 3 bases; nucleotides outside the gene matches: 10. This CDR3 contains 15 residues. CDR3: CSARKQGRSHTEAFF. The DNA of the CDR3 is TGCAGTGCTAGGAAACAGGGGAGGAGTCACACTGAAGCTTTCTTT.

The genes are TRBV12-3 or TRBV12-4 and TRBJ2-5; D tentatively reads TRBD1 or TRBD2 (5 bases each). The CDR3 has 15 residues. Trimming took 6 bases from V and 3 from J, leaving 17 bases between them. The CDR3 reads CASSRPFGGEETQYF. DNA for the CDR3: TGTGCCAGCAGCCGACCCTTTGGGGGAGAAGAGACCCAGTACTTC.

This rearrangement joins TRBV4-1 to TRBJ2-4, with 8 bases that match TRBD2. V lost 4 bases and J lost 0; bases outside the gene matches: 5. CDR1 MGHRA and CDR2 YSYEKL come from the germline V gene. This CDR3 has 16 amino acids. In DNA form, the CDR3 reads TGCGCCAGCAGCCTTATGAGCGGGAGAGCCAAAAACATTCAGTACTTC. The encoded protein is CASSLMSGRAKNIQYF.

As to this clonotype: At one end, the junction sequence differs from germline, possibly due to a read error. The genes are TRBV7-7 and TRBJ2-3; D not certain. Looked up from germline, CDR1 is SSHAT and CDR2 is FNYEAQ (reference sequence). This CDR3 has 13 residues. CDR3 protein: CASSLAFADTQYF. CDR3 sequence (DNA): TGTGCTAGCAGCTTAGCCTTTGCAGATACGCAGTATTTT.

The genes are TRBV6-1 and TRBJ1-4; D is perhaps TRBD1 (6 bases). Germline CDR1 MNHNS, CDR2 SASEGT. The CDR3 loop spans 15 amino acids. Deletions cut 0 bases from V and 8 bases from J, with 13 bases between. CDR3 sequence: CASSEAGGGGEKLFF. The CDR3 DNA reads TGTGCCAGCAGTGAAGCGGGGGGGGGCGGAGAAAAACTGTTTTTT.

This clonotype showed up just a few times. The chain joins TRBV29-1 to TRBJ2-3, with 9 bases identical to TRBD2. The CDR3 sequence is 17 residues long. With V trimmed by 0 bases and J by 5 bases, 12 bases remained unmatched. Germline-derived CDR1 and CDR2 are SQVTM and ANQGSEA. CDR3 amino acids: CSVEETLAGFGGDTQYF. The CDR3 DNA reads TGCAGCGTTGAAGAGACGCTAGCGGGATTTGGTGGAGATACGCAGTATTTT.

The gene calls are TRBV29-1 and TRBJ2-3, with D perhaps TRBD1 (5 bases). Between the trimmed V and J ends, which lost 5 bases and 3 bases, there was a span of 9 bases. Germline V gives CDR1 SQVTM, CDR2 ANQGSEA. CDR3 length: 12 residues. The CDR3 bases are TGCAGCGTTAGGACAACAACAGATACGCAGTATTTT. This gives the protein CSVRTTTDTQYF.

This clonotype was counted between two and nine times. The chain has TRBV5-1 and TRBJ2-7; D possibly corresponds to TRBD1 (6 bases). With 2 bases removed from V and 5 bases from J, the gap between germline ends came to 11 bases. The CDR3 contains 13 residues. CDR1 and CDR2 (germline): SGHRS, YFSETQ. CDR3 coding DNA: TGCGCCAGCAGCTTCCGGGACACCCACGAGCAGTACTTC. This translates into CASSFRDTHEQYF.

This chain uses TRBV29-1 with TRBJ1-5; the match to TRBD1 covers 10 bases. Trimming took 5 bases from V and 0 from J; bases not matched to a gene: 25. Germline CDR1 and CDR2: SQVTM and ANQGSEA. The CDR3 runs 22 residues. The CDR3 coding sequence is TGCAGCGTTCGTTGGACTTTTGTTACGGGGACAGGGGACATTTTTAGCAATCAGCCCCAGCATTTT. Translated: CSVRWTFVTGTGDIFSNQPQHF.

The chain joins TRBV3-1 to TRBJ2-3; no clear D gene. V dropped 7 bases and J dropped 5 bases, with 10 bases sitting between them. Germline V CDR1 and CDR2: LGHDT, YNNKEL (reference sequence). CDR3 size: 12 residues. This CDR3 reads CASNSIGDTQYF. DNA for the CDR3: TGTGCCAGCAACTCGATCGGAGATACGCAGTATTTT.

The chain is built from TRBV7-9 and TRBJ1-2; TRBD1 aligns across 8 bases. The J segment lost 5 bases and the V segment lost 5 bases, leaving 7 bases of the junction unmatched. The CDR3 totals 14 residues. CDR1 is SEHNR, CDR2 FQNEAQ, per germline (reference sequence). The CDR3 spells CASSARDRPYGYTF. CDR3 bases: TGTGCCAGCAGCGCCCGGGACAGGCCTTATGGCTACACCTTC. The whole variable domain, remainder taken from reference TRBV7-9 and TRBJ1-2, is DTGVSQNPRHKITKRGQNVTFRCDPISEHNRLYWYRQTLGQGPEFLTYFQNEAQLEKSRLLSDRFSAERPKGSFSTLEIQRTEQGDSAMYLCASSARDRPYGYTFGSGTRLTVV.

The chain links TRBV6-2 or TRBV6-3 to TRBJ2-1, with D perhaps matching TRBD2 (7 bases). The CDR3 consists of 16 residues. Trimming stripped 11 bases from V and 4 bases from J, with 24 bases between. Germline V gene sequence: CDR1 MNHEY, CDR2 SVGEGT. The CDR3 DNA reads as TGTGCCGGTGCCTCTGAAGAGGGGGGGCGGTACAATGAGCAGTTCTTC. It is translated as CAGASEEGGRYNEQFF.

This chain uses TRBV5-1 with TRBJ2-6; 7 positions match TRBD1. Germline V lookup: CDR1 SGHRS, CDR2 YFSETQ. V lost 0 bases to trimming and J lost 2 bases; unmatched junction nucleotides: 8. The CDR3 totals 18 residues. CDR3 in DNA: TGCGCCAGCAGCTTGGAGGCGACAGGGCTCGCTGGGGCCAACGTCCTGACTTTC. Its translation: CASSLEATGLAGANVLTF.

The CDR3 coding sequence is TGTGCCACCCGCCGGGACAGGGGCCTCATAGGGGGGATGGATACGCAGTATTTT. Its translation is CATRRDRGLIGGMDTQYF. The rearrangement joins TRBV24-1 to TRBJ2-3; TRBD1 agrees at 10 bases. With 9 bases clipped from V and 6 bases from J, the junction kept 20 bases outside the gene matches. The CDR3 has 18 amino acids. Germline lookup yields CDR1 KGHDR and CDR2 SFDVKD.